A single sample is the source of the 17 T cell receptor beta chains below, sequenced in a study of cytomegalovirus exposure and HLA in healthy donors. The study ran its PCR with 60 Vbeta and 13 Jbeta primers. Sequenced by immunoSEQ multiplex PCR; TCRdb stores in-frame clones only, minus some. The sample has more than 150,000 clones, roughly 80% seen once; the top ten hold around 0.69%. The sequenced sample consisted of PBMCs. The receptors derive from a boy under 18 in good health and CMV-seronegative.

The CDR3 region is CASSAGLAGPAKTDTQYF. The CDR3 DNA is TGTGCCAGCAGCGCAGGACTAGCGGGCCCCGCGAAGACTGATACGCAGTATTTT. This rearrangement joins TRBV9 to TRBJ2-3; 11 positions agree with TRBD2. The germline CDR1 and CDR2 sequences are SGDLS and YYNGEE. With 3 bases clipped from V and 6 bases from J, the junction kept 15 bases outside the gene matches. CDR3 length: 18 residues.

The chain combines TRBV2 with TRBJ1-1; 9 bases agree with TRBD1. The length of the CDR3 is 16 residues. In germline, CDR1 is SNHLY, CDR2 FYNNEI. V gave up 5 bases and J gave up 3 bases; unmatched junction bases: 10. The CDR3 spells CASSLRDRVVDTEAFF. In DNA, the CDR3 is TGTGCCAGCAGTCTCCGGGACAGGGTAGTGGACACTGAAGCTTTCTTT.

The J gene is TRBJ2-1, the V gene TRBV5-8; D is uncertain. Germline V gene lookup returns CDR1 SGHTS and CDR2 YDEGEE. The ends were cut back, 2 bases at V and 2 bases at J, with 5 bases in the middle. The CDR3 contains 13 residues. CDR3 region: CASSFSTYNEQFF. CDR3 in DNA: TGTGCCAGCAGCTTTTCTACCTACAATGAGCAGTTCTTC.

This chain uses TRBV9 with TRBJ1-2, with D possibly matching TRBD1 (5 bases). CDR1 and CDR2 (germline): SGDLS, YYNGEE. V lost 2 bases, J lost 7 bases, and 12 bases lay in between. The CDR3 runs to 13 residues. CDR3 amino acids: CASSVGGIFGYTF. CDR3 sequence (DNA): TGTGCCAGCAGCGTTGGGGGGATCTTTGGCTACACCTTC.

The rearrangement uses TRBV2 and TRBJ2-7; 8 bases are a match to TRBD2. There are 16 residues in the CDR3. Germline CDR1 and CDR2: SNHLY and FYNNEI. J gave up 5 bases and V 3 bases, and 12 bases lay outside the gene matches. CDR3 DNA sequence: TGTGCCAGCAGTGATCATTCGGGCGGGGGGCCTAACGAGCAGTACTTC. Translating it yields CASSDHSGGGPNEQYF.

CDR3 DNA sequence: TGTGCCAGCAGTTTCGGACTAGCGGGAGAAGAGACCCAGTACTTC. Its protein is CASSFGLAGEETQYF. The chain employs TRBV28 and TRBJ2-5; 13 bases fit TRBD2. Germline V gene sequence: CDR1 MDHEN, CDR2 SYDVKM. The V and J ends lost 3 bases and 3 bases, in that order; junction bases with no gene match: 1. The CDR3 length is 15 residues.

This clone came up a few times. This chain links TRBV10-2 with TRBJ1-1; 9 bases are shared with TRBD1. The germline V gene encodes CDR1 WSHSY and CDR2 SAAADI. V gave up 4 bases and J gave up 3 bases; unmatched junction bases: 3. The CDR3 loop spans 14 amino acids. The CDR3 coding sequence is TGCGCCAGCAGTGTGGACAGGGGAGACACTGAAGCTTTCTTT. It is translated as CASSVDRGDTEAFF.

This clone was seen a handful of times. The chain links TRBV13 to TRBJ2-4; weak D call: TRBD1 (5 bases). The CDR3 runs to 14 residues. Germline CDR1 reads PRHDT; CDR2 reads FYEKMQ (reference sequence). The ends were cut back, 2 bases at V and 6 bases at J, with 11 bases in the middle. The CDR3 nucleotides are TGTGCCAGCAGCTTATATGACAGCAGAAACATTCAGTACTTC. Protein sequence: CASSLYDSRNIQYF.

The V call is TRBV5-6, the J call TRBJ1-6; D unclear. Germline V gene sequence: CDR1 SGHDT, CDR2 YYEEEE. Trimming shortened V by 7 bases and J by 10 bases, and 12 bases separated the two germline ends. The CDR3 runs 12 residues. The chain's CDR3 is CASLLAGSPLHF. The CDR3 DNA reads TGTGCCAGCCTACTTGCAGGATCACCCCTCCACTTT.

The chain carries TRBV9 and TRBJ2-4; possibly TRBD2 for D (7 bases). This CDR3 has 17 amino acids. V was shortened by 0 bases and J by 11 bases, with 24 bases between the two germline ends. The germline V gene has CDR1 SGDLS and CDR2 YYNGEE. CDR3 in amino acids: CASSVEGGGIGGVVQYF. The CDR3 nucleotides are TGTGCCAGCAGCGTAGAGGGGGGGGGAATTGGTGGTGTGGTTCAGTACTTC.

The V gene is TRBV21-1, the J gene TRBJ2-1; the table's D gene call, TRBD2, was not cross checked with the DNA. TRBV21-1 is termed a pseudogene. CDR3 length: 16 residues. CDR3 residues: CASSKSSAGAINEQFF. CDR3 sequence (DNA): TGTGCCAGCAGCAAATCCTCTGCGGGAGCCATCAATGAGCAGTTCTTC.

The V gene is TRBV9, the J gene TRBJ2-2; 14 nucleotides agree with TRBD2. There are 22 residues in the CDR3. V lost 4 bases and J lost 2; bases outside the gene matches: 19. Per the germline V gene, CDR1 is SGDLS and CDR2 is YYNGEE. CDR3 DNA: TGTGCCAGCAGCTTAAGAGCAAGGGGACTAGCGGGGGCCCAACCCAACACCGGGGAGCTGTTTTTT. It is translated as CASSLRARGLAGAQPNTGELFF.

This clone showed up just once. The rearrangement uses TRBV5-1 and TRBJ2-3, with D tentatively TRBD2 (6 bases). The CDR3 is made up of 14 amino acids. Trimming took off 1 base at V and 1 base at J, with 7 bases between the two ends. Germline loops: CDR1 SGHRS, CDR2 YFSETQ. CDR3 residues: CASSLSSGTDTQYF. CDR3 DNA sequence: TGCGCCAGCAGCTTGTCTAGCGGCACAGATACGCAGTATTTT.

The chain employs TRBV15 and TRBJ1-2, with TRBD1 identical over 10 bases. V lost 0 bases to trimming and J lost 5 bases; unmatched junction nucleotides: 6. Germline V gives CDR1 LNHNV, CDR2 YYDKDF (reference sequence). The CDR3 has 16 residues. CDR3 in DNA: TGTGCCACCAGCAGAGACGACAGGGGGCTGTTTTATGGCTACACCTTC. Amino acid sequence: CATSRDDRGLFYGYTF. Variable domain in full (rest from reference TRBV15 and TRBJ1-2): DAMVIQNPRYQVTQFGKPVTLSCSQTLNHNVMYWYQQKSSQAPKLLFHYYDKDFNNEADTPDNFQSRRPNTSFCFLDIRSPGLGDTAMYLCATSRDDRGLFYGYTFGSGTRLTVV.

This clone was seen a handful of times. A junction end diverges from the germline sequence, so it may reflect a read error. This chain connects TRBV7-9 to TRBJ1-5; D ambiguous. Germline V gene sequence: CDR1 SEHNR, CDR2 FQNEAQ (reference sequence). The CDR3 loop spans 15 amino acids. CDR3 region: CSSSLVGIDNQPQHF. DNA for the CDR3: TGTTCCAGCAGCTTAGTCGGGATAGACAATCAGCCCCAGCATTTT.

The chain recombines TRBV23-1 with TRBJ1-6; D remains ambiguous. TRBV23-1 is noted as an ORF with a role that remains uncertain. The CDR3 runs to 11 residues. V was trimmed by 11 bases and J by 10 bases, leaving 12 bases between them. The CDR3 protein is CAGKPKSPLHF. DNA for the CDR3: TGCGCCGGCAAGCCCAAATCACCCCTCCACTTT.

The chain couples TRBV7-6 to TRBJ2-5, with TRBD2 matching 11 bases. J lost 4 bases, V lost 5 bases, and 3 bases had no gene match. Germline CDR1 SGHVS, CDR2 FNYEAQ. The CDR3 loop spans 14 amino acids. This CDR3 reads CASSLGTSGETQYF. As DNA, the CDR3 is TGTGCCAGCAGCCTAGGGACTAGCGGAGAGACCCAGTACTTC.